This entry describes one T cell receptor beta chain. Its antigen is undetermined. Germline CDR1 and CDR2: SGHDT and YYEEEE. The CDR3 has 13 amino acids. V was clipped by 3 bases and J by 6 bases; unmatched bases: 5. The record originates from a study of cytomegalovirus exposure and HLA in healthy donors. Findings of the study overall: Only CMV serostatus was available as immune exposure information.

The PCR used 60 Vbeta and 13 Jbeta primers. The protocol was immunoSEQ multiplex PCR, while the TCRdb copy is restricted to in-frame clones and leaves out a portion. In all, the sample yields under 150,000 clones. The gene calls are TRBV5-6 and TRBJ2-7; the match to TRBD1 covers 8 bases. This TCR came from a middle-aged woman in good health and CMV-seronegative. Input material: PBMCs. The CDR3 spells CASSSWTGIEQYV. CDR3 in DNA: TGTGCCAGCAGCTCCTGGACAGGGATCGAGCAGTACGTC.